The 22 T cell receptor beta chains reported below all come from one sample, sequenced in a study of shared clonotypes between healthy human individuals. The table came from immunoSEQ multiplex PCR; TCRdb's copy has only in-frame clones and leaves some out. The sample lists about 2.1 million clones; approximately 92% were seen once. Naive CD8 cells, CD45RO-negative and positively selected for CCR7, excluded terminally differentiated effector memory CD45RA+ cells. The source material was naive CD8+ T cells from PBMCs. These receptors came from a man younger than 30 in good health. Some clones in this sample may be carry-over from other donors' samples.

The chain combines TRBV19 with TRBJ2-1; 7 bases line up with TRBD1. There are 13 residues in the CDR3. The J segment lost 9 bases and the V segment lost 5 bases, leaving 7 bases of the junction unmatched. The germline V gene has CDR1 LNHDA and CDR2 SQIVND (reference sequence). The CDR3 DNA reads TGTGCCAGTAGTCTCGGGACAGTTGGTGAGCAGTTCTTC. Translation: CASSLGTVGEQFF.

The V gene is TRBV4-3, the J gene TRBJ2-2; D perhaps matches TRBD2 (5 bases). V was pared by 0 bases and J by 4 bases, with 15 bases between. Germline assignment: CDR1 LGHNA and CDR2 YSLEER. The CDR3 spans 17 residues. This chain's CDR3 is CASSQDGETISTGELFF. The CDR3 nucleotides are TGCGCCAGCAGCCAAGATGGGGAGACAATTTCCACCGGGGAGCTGTTTTTT.

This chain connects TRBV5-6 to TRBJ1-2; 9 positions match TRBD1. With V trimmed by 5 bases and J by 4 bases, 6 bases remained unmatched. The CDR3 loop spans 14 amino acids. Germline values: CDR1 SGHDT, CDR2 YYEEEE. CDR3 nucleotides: TGTGCCAGCAGTTCAGGGACAGGGACCTATGGCTACACCTTC. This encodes CASSSGTGTYGYTF.

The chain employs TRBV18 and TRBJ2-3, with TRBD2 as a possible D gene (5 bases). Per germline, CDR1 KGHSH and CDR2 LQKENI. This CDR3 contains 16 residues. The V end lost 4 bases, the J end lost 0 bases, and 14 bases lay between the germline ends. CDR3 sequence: CASSRVAQHSTDTQYF. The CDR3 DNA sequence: TGTGCCAGCTCACGGGTAGCGCAACACAGCACAGATACGCAGTATTTT. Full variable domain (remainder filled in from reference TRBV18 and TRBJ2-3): NAGVMQNPRHLVRRRGQEARLRCSPMKGHSHVYWYRQLPEEGLKFMVYLQKENIIDESGMPKERFSAEFPKEGPSILRIQQVVRGDSAAYFCASSRVAQHSTDTQYFGPGTRLTVL.

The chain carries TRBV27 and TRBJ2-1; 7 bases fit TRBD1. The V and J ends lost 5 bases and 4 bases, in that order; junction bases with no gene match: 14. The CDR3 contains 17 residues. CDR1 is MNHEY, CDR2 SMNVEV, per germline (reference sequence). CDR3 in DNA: TGTGCCAGCAGTGCCGCCCCGGGGACAGCCTTTTACAATGAGCAGTTCTTC. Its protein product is CASSAAPGTAFYNEQFF.

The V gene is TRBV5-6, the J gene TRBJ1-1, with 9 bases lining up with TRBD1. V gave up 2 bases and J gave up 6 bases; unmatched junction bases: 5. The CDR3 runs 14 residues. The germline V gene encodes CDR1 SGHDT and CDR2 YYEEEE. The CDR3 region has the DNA TGTGCCAGCAGCTTCGGGACAGGGCCTTCTGAAGCTTTCTTT. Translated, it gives CASSFGTGPSEAFF.

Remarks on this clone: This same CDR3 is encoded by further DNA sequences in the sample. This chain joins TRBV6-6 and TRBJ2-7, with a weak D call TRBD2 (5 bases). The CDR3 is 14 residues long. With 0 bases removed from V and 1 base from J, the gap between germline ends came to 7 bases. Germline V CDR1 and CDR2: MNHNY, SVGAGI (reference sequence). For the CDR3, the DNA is TGTGCCAGCAGTTACTCCGGACTTTCCTACGAGCAGTACTTC. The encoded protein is CASSYSGLSYEQYF.

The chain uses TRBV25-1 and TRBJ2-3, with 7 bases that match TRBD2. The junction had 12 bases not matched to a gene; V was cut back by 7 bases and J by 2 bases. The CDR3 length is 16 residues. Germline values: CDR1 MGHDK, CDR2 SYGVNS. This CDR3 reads CASNRSREFLTDTQYF. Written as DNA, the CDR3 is TGTGCCAGCAACCGATCGCGGGAGTTCCTCACAGATACGCAGTATTTT.

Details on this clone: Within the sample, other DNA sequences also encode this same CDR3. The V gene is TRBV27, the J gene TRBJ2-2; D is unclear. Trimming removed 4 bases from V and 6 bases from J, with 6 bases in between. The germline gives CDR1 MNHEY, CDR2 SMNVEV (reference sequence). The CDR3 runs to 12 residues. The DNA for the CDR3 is TGTGCCAGCAGTTACGGTGCCGGGGAGCTGTTTTTT. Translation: CASSYGAGELFF.

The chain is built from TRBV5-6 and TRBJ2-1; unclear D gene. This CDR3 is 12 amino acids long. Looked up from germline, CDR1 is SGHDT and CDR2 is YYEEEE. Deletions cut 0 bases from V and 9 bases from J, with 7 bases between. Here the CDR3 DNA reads TGTGCCAGCAGCTTGGGGTCTTTTGAGCAGTTCTTC. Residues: CASSLGSFEQFF.

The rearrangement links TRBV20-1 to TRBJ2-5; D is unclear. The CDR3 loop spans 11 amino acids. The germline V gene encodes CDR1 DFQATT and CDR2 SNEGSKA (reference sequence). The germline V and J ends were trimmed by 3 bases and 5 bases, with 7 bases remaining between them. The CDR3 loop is CSASIMETQYF. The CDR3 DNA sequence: TGCAGTGCTAGTATTATGGAGACCCAGTACTTC.

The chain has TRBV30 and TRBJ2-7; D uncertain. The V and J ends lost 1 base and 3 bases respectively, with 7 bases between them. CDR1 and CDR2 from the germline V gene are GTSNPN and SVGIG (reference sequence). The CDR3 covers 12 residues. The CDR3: CAWSGFRYEQYF. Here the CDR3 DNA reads TGTGCCTGGAGTGGGTTCCGCTACGAGCAGTACTTC.

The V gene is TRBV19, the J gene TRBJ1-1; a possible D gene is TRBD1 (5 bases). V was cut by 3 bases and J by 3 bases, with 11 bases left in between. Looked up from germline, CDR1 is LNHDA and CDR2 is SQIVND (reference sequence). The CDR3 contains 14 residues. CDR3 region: CASSIGGRDTEAFF. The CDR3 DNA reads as TGTGCCAGTAGTATTGGGGGTCGGGACACTGAAGCTTTCTTT.

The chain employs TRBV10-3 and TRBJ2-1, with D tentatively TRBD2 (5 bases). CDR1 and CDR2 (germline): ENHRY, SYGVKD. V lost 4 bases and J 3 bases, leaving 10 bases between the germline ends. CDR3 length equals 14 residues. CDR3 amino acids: CAISANRDYNEQFF. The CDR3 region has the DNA TGTGCCATCAGTGCGAACCGGGACTACAATGAGCAGTTCTTC.

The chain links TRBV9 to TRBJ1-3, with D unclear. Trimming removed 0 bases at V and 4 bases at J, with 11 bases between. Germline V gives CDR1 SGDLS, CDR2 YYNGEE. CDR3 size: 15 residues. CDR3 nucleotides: TGTGCCAGCAGCGTAGCCGAAAAGCTCGGAAACACCATATATTTT. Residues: CASSVAEKLGNTIYF.

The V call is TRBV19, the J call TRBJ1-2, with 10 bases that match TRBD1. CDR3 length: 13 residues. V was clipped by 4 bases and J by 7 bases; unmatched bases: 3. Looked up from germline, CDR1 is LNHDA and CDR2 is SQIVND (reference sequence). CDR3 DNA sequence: TGTGCCAGTAGTAAGGACAGGGGGTCTGGCTACACCTTC. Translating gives CASSKDRGSGYTF.

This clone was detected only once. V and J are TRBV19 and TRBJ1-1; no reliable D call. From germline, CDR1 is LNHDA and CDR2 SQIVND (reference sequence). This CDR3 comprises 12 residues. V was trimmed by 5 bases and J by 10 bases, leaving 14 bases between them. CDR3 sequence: CASSSLLDRAFF. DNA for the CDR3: TGTGCCAGTAGTTCGTTACTTGATCGAGCTTTCTTT.

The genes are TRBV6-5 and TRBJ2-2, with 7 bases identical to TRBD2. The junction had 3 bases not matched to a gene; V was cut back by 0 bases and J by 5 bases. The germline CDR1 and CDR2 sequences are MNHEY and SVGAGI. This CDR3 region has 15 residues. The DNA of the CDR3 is TGTGCCAGCAGTTACTCCCCGGGGGGAACCGGGGAGCTGTTTTTT. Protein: CASSYSPGGTGELFF.

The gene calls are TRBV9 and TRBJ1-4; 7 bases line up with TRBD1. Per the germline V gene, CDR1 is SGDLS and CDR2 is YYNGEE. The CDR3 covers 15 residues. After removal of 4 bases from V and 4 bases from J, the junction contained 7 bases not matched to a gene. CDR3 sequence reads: CASSLAGGVNEKLFF. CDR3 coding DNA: TGTGCCAGCAGCCTCGCAGGGGGTGTTAATGAAAAACTGTTTTTT.

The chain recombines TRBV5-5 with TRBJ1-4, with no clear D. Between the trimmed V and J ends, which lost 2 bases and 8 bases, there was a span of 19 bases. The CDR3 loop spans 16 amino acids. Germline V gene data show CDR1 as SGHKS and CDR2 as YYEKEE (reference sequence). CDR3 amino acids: CASSFVPGSNHEKLFF. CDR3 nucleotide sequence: TGTGCCAGCAGCTTTGTCCCGGGATCGAACCACGAAAAACTGTTTTTT.

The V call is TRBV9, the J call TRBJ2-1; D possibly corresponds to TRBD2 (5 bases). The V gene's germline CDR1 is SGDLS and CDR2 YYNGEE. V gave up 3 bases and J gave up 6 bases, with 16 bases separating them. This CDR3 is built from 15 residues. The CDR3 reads CASSAGSSKSNEQFF. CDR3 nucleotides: TGTGCCAGCAGCGCGGGAAGTAGCAAATCCAATGAGCAGTTCTTC. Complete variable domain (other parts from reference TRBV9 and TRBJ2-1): DSGVTQTPKHLITATGQRVTLRCSPRSGDLSVYWYQQSLDQGLQFLIQYYNGEERAKGNILERFSAQQFPDLHSELNLSSLELGDSALYFCASSAGSSKSNEQFFGPGTRLTVL.

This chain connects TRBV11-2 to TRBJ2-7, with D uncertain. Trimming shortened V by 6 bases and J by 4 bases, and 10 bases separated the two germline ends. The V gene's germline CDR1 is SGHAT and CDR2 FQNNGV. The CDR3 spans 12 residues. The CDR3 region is CASRDPGYEQYF. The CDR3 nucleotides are TGTGCCAGCAGGGACCCAGGATACGAGCAGTACTTC.